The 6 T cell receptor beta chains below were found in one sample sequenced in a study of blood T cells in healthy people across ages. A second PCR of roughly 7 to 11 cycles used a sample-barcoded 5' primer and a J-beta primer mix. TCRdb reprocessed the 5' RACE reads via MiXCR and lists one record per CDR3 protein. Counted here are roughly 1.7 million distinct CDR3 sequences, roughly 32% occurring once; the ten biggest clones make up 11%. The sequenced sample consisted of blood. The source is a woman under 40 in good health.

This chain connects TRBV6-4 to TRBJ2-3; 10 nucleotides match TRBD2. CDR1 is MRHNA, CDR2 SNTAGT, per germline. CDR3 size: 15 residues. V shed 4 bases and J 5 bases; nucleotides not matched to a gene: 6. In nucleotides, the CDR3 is TGTGCCAGCAGTGTCACTAGCGGGGCTGTAGATACGCAGTATTTT. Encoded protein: CASSVTSGAVDTQYF.

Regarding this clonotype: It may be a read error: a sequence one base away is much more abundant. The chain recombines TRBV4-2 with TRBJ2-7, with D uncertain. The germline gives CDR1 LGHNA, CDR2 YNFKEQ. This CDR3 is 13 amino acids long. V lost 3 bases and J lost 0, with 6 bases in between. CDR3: CASSHFDSYEQYF. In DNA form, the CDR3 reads TGTGCCAGCAGCCACTTTGACTCCTACGAGCAGTACTTC.

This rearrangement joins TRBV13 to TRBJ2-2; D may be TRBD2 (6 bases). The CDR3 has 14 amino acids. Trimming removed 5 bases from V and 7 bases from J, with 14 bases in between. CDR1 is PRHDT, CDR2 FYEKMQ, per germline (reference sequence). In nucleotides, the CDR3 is TGTGCCAGCAGCCGACCGGGGGTTGGCGGGGAGCTGTTTTTT. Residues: CASSRPGVGGELFF.

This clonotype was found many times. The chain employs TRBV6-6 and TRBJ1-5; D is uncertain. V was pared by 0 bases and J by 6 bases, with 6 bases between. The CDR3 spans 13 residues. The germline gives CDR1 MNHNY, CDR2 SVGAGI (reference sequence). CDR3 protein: CASSYSVGQPQHF. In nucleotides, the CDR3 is TGTGCCAGCAGTTACTCGGTGGGTCAGCCCCAGCATTTT.

In DNA, the CDR3 is TGCAGTGCTAGAGATTCTAGATTTCCGACCGGGGAGCTGTTTTTT. Protein sequence: CSARDSRFPTGELFF. The V call is TRBV20-1, the J call TRBJ2-2; D is uncertain. Germline values: CDR1 DFQATT, CDR2 SNEGSKA (reference sequence). The CDR3 consists of 15 residues. V lost 0 bases to trimming and J lost 5 bases, with 13 bases between them.

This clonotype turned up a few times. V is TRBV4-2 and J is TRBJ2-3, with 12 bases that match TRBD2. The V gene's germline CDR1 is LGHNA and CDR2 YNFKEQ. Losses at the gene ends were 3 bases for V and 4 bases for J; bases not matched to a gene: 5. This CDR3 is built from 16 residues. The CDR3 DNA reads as TGTGCCAGCAGCCAGCCGACTAGCGGGAGATCAGATACGCAGTATTTT. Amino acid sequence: CASSQPTSGRSDTQYF.